A single TCR beta chain is shown here with its context. Its antigen is still unknown. The data were taken from a study of identical twins. The study's findings and limits: Cross-sectional statistical analysis, not tracking of the same donors, underpinned the conclusions.

The CDR3 spans 18 residues. Germline CDR1 KGHSH, CDR2 LQKENI. The V and J ends lost 1 base and 2 bases, in that order; junction bases with no gene match: 11. A single record per CDR3 protein comes from TCRdb applying MiXCR to the 5' RACE reads. This sample yields around 500,000 distinct CDR3 sequences, of which approximately 15% are seen a single time; roughly 0.56% belongs to the top ten. This sample also appeared in a second study, on yellow fever vaccine responses in identical twins.

The receptor was isolated from a young woman in good health. The rearrangement links TRBV18 to TRBJ2-7; 10 positions agree with TRBD2. Sequenced material: CD4+ T cells sorted from blood. The CDR3 DNA sequence: TGTGCCAGCTCACCACGAGCGTCTAGCGGGAGTCTCACCTACGAGCAGTACTTC. Residues: CASSPRASSGSLTYEQYF. Supplemented by reference TRBV18 and TRBJ2-7, the full variable domain reads NAGVMQNPRHLVRRRGQEARLRCSPMKGHSHVYWYRQLPEEGLKFMVYLQKENIIDESGMPKERFSAEFPKEGPSILRIQQVVRGDSAAYFCASSPRASSGSLTYEQYFGPGTRLTVT.